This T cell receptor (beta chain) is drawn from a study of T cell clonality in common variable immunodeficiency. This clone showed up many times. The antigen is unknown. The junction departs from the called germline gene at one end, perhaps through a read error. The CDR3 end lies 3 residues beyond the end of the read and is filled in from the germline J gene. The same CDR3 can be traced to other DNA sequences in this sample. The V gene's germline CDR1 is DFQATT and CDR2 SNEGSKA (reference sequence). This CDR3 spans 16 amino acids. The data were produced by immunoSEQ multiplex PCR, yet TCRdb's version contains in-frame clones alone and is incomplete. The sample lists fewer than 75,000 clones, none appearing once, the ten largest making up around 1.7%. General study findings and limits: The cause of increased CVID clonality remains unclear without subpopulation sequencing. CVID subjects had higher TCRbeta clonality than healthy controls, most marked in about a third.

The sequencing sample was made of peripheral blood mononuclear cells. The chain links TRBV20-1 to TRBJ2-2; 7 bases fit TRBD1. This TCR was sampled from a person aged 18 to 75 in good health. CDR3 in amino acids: CSASLGNRGNTGELFF. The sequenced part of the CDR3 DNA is TGCAGCGCTAGTCTTGGAAACAGGGGGAACACCGGGGAG.